The next 2 T cell receptor beta chains were all read from a single sample in a study of cytomegalovirus exposure and HLA in healthy donors. The PCR employed 60 Vbeta primers together with 13 Jbeta primers. TCRdb's copy holds only in-frame clones and misses some; the assay was immunoSEQ multiplex PCR. This sample yields about 160,000 clones, of which 80% to 85% are seen a single time; about 1% belongs to the top ten. Sequenced sample: PBMCs. The receptors here all came from a man younger than 40 in good health and CMV-seronegative.

The V gene is TRBV23-1, the J gene TRBJ1-6; 10 nucleotides agree with TRBD1. TRBV23-1 is filed as an ORF, its function uncertain. The CDR3 is made up of 15 amino acids. V lost 1 base, J lost 10 bases, and 4 bases stayed unmatched. The CDR3 loop reads CASSQWGQGYSPLHF. CDR3 nucleotide sequence: TGCGCCAGCAGTCAATGGGGACAGGGGTACTCACCCCTCCACTTT.

This chain uses TRBV15 with TRBJ2-7; a possible D gene is TRBD2 (5 bases). This CDR3 contains 14 residues. The V end was cut by 6 bases, the J end by 0 bases, with 12 bases between. CDR1 LNHNV and CDR2 YYDKDF come from the germline V gene (reference sequence). The CDR3 reads CATSIHRDSYEQYF. CDR3 in DNA: TGTGCCACCAGTATTCACCGGGACTCCTACGAGCAGTACTTC.